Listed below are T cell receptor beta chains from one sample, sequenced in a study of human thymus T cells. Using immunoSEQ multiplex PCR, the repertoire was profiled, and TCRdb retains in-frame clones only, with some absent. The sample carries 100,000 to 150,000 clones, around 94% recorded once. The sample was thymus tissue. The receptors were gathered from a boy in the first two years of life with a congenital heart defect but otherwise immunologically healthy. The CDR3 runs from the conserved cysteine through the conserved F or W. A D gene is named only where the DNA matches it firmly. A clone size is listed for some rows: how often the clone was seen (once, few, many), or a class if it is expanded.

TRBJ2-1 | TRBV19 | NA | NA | TGTGCCAGTAGTATCTCGACGAGGTACAATGAGCAGTTCTTC | CASSISTRYNEQFF
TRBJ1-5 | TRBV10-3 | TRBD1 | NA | TGTGCCATGTGGGGGGACAGGGCCTTTTATAGCAATCAGCCCCAGCATTTT | CAMWGDRAFYSNQPQHF
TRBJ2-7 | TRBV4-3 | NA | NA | TGCGCCAGCAGCCACATGGAAGGAGGATCCTACGAGCAGTACTTC | CASSHMEGGSYEQYF
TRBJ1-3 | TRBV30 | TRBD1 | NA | TGTGCCTGGAGTTCGGACAGGGAGGGATCTCTTTTCCCCGGAAACACCATATATTTT | CAWSSDREGSLFPGNTIYF
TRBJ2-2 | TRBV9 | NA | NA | TGTGCCAGCAGCGTACATTTTCAGGGGTGGGGCACCGGGGAGCTGTTTTTT | CASSVHFQGWGTGELFF
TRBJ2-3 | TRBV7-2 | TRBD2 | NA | TGTGCCAGCAGCCCCCGGGAGGGCGGGGGGCCGAACACAGATACGCAGTATTTT | CASSPREGGGPNTDTQYF
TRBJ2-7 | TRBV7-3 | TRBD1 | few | TGTGCCAGCAGCCTCGACAGGGGACACCAGTACTTC | CASSLDRGHQYF
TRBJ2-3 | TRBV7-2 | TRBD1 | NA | TGTGCCAGCAGCTGGACAGGGGGCCGGAGAGATACGCAGTATTTT | CASSWTGGRRDTQYF
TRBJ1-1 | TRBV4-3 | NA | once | TGCGCCAGCAGCCAAGATCTGGAGACTGAAGCTTTCTTT | CASSQDLETEAFF
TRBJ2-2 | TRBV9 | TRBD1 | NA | TGTGCCAGCAGCGTAGACAGGGGGTCCGCCGGGGAGCTGTTTTTT | CASSVDRGSAGELFF
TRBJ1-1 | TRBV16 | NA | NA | TGTGCCAGCAGCCCTAGACAGAACACTGAAGCTTTCTTT | CASSPRQNTEAFF
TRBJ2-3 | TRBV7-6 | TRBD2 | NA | TGTGCCAGCCCGACTAGCGGGGCTGATACGCAGTATTTT | CASPTSGADTQYF
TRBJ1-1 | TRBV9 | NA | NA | TGTGCCAGCAGCGTAGCTAGGGGAGATACTGAAGCTTTCTTT | CASSVARGDTEAFF
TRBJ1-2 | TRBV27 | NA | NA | TGTGCCAGCAGTAACAGGGACACGAAGAGGGCAACCTTC | CASSNRDTKRATF
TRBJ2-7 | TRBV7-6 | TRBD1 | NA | TGTGCCAGCAGCTTAGCGAGCTCTTTTTCCCGGGACAGGAGAGCCTACGAGCAGTACTTC | CASSLASSFSRDRRAYEQYF
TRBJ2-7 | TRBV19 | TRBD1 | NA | TGTGCCAGTAGTCAGGGGGCAGGGCACTACGAGCAGTACTTC | CASSQGAGHYEQYF
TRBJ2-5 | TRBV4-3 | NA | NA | TGCGCCAGCAGCCAAGTTCGGGCGGGGAGGGAGACCCAGTACTTC | CASSQVRAGRETQYF
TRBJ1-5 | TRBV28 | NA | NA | TGTGCCAGCAGGTTCATGGGGGGCTATCAGCCCCAGCATTTT | CASRFMGGYQPQHF
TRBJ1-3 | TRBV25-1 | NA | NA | TGTGCCAGCGGATCTGGAAACACCATATATTTT | CASGSGNTIYF
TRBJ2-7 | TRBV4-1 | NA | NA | TGCGCCAGCAGCGCGGGGGACAGGAAAGGGTACGAGCAGTACTTC | CASSAGDRKGYEQYF
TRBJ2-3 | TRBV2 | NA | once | TGTGCCAGCTCGCTAGAGGGGAAGTTGCAGTATTTT | CASSLEGKLQYF
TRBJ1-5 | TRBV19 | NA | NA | TGTGCCAGTAGTATAGGGCTAAATAGCAATCAGCCCCAGCATTTT | CASSIGLNSNQPQHF
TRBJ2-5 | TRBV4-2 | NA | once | TGTGCCAGGATGTCTAAGCCGGGTCCCAAAGAATGGGCCCAGTACTTC | CARMSKPGPKEWAQYF
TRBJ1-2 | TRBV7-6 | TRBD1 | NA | TGTGCCAGCAGCTCGGACAGGGGGCTAGAAGGCTACACCTTC | CASSSDRGLEGYTF
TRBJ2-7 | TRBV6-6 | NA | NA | TGTGCCAGCATCAAAGGGGCCGACGCCTACGAGCAGTACTTC | CASIKGADAYEQYF
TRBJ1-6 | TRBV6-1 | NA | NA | TGTGCCAGCTTAAGGGGGGGGTCCTATAATTCACCCCTCCACTTT | CASLRGGSYNSPLHF
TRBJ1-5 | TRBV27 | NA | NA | TGTGCCAGCAGTCCGATATTGGGTCAGCCCCAGCATTTT | CASSPILGQPQHF
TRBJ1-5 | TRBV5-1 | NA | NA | TGCGCCAGCAGCTTGGACTCGAATCAGCCCCAGCATTTT | CASSLDSNQPQHF
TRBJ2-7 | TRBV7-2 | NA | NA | TGTGCCAGCAGCTTAGCGCAGGGGCGGTACGAGCAGTACTTC | CASSLAQGRYEQYF
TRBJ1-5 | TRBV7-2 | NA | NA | TGTGCCAGCAGCATATACGGGTCTCCTGGTCAGCCCCAGCATTTT | CASSIYGSPGQPQHF
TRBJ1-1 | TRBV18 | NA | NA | TGTGCCAGCTCACGGTTCGGGGGAAATACTGAAGCTTTCTTT | CASSRFGGNTEAFF
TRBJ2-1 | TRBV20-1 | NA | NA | TGCAGTGCTAGAGTTCGCAATGAGCAGTTCTTC | CSARVRNEQFF
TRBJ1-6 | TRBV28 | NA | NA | TGTGCCAGCAGTTTCTTAAGGGCAGGGGAGAATTCACCCCTCCACTTT | CASSFLRAGENSPLHF
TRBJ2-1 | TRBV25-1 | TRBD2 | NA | TGTGCCAGCAGTGAATTCGGGAGGACTAACAATGAGCAGTTCTTC | CASSEFGRTNNEQFF
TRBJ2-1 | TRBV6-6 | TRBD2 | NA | TGTGCCAGCAGTTACCTGGGACTAGCGGTTAACAATGAGCAGTTCTTC | CASSYLGLAVNNEQFF
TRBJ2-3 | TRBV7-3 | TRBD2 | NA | TGTGCCAGCAGCCTGGGGACTAGCGGGGGGGCGAAAGATACGCAGTATTTT | CASSLGTSGGAKDTQYF